Sequencing of this T cell receptor beta chain was carried out in a study of tumor and adjacent non-tumor tissue in lung cancer. Regarding this clonotype: A clone one base away is much larger, so this may be a read error.

TCRbeta libraries were built with three rounds of nested PCR, modified from ARM-PCR. TCRdb re-called the multiplex PCR reads through MiXCR, storing one row per CDR3 protein. The data hold fewer than 150,000 distinct CDR3 sequences, with approximately 66% observed a single time. Deletions cut 5 bases from V and 7 bases from J, with 23 bases between. This CDR3 is 16 amino acids long. Germline lookup yields CDR1 DFQATT and CDR2 SNEGSKA (reference sequence). The template was RNA from unsorted bulk tissue. This chain joins TRBV20-1 and TRBJ1-4; possible D gene TRBD1, 5 bases. The receptor was derived from a man in his sixties with small cell lung cancer. The specimen sequenced was lung tumor tissue. CDR3: CSAPRWGLGSGEKLFF. The CDR3 bases are TGCAGTGCTCCCCGGTGGGGACTGGGGTCGGGTGAAAAACTGTTTTTT.